The present T cell receptor (beta chain) was sequenced within a study of cytomegalovirus exposure and HLA in healthy donors. Study as a whole: Most genotyped donors, roughly 80% of about 360, had Caucasian-associated genetic ancestry.

PCR involved 60 Vbeta and 13 Jbeta primers. Original methodology: A follow-up analysis tallied about 88 million unique TCR beta chains, roughly 11 million shared. Clones were sequenced by immunoSEQ multiplex PCR, and TCRdb holds only the in-frame ones, with some missing. V, J and clone size derive from that table, while D and trimming were established from the DNA sequence. In the table there are under 200,000 clones, approximately 79% of which are singletons. Germline CDR1 and CDR2: SNHLY and FYNNEI. CDR3 length: 14 residues. V trimming: 4 bases; J trimming: 6 bases; junction bases outside the gene matches: 8.

The clonotype was recovered from a man in his forties or fifties in good health and CMV-seropositive. Sequencing used PBMCs. This chain connects TRBV2 to TRBJ2-7; TRBD1 matches at 8 bases. The CDR3 nucleotides read TGTGCCAGCAGTGGAGTAACAGGGGGGAGCGAGCAGTACTTC. As protein: CASSGVTGGSEQYF.